This T cell receptor beta chain was documented in a study of naive and memory T cell subsets. An equimolar mix of two oligonucleotides served as the beta constant-region primer for TRBC1 and TRBC2. TCRdb used MiXCR to reprocess the UMI-ligation and nested PCR reads, holding one entry per CDR3 protein. The data contain about 85,000 distinct CDR3 sequences, over 10% of them singletons. This clonotype was observed at least ten times. V dropped 2 bases and J dropped 5 bases, with 13 bases sitting between them. The CDR3 spans 15 residues. The chain links TRBV12-3 or TRBV12-4 to TRBJ2-1; D call uncertain. Input material: central memory CD4+ T cells from blood. The sequence came from a human donor in good health. CDR3: CASSLPSVGNNEQFF. The CDR3 DNA reads TGTGCCAGCAGTTTACCGTCGGTGGGGAACAATGAGCAGTTCTTC.